The present TCR beta chain was sequenced within a study of blood T cell repertoires in COVID-19. Study details: The United States, Italy and Spain supplied acute and convalescent COVID-19 samples.

Original data processing: Nucleated cell number was recorded as an estimate derived from reference gene primer amplification. Profiled with immunoSEQ multiplex PCR; TCRdb holds only in-frame clones, not every one. V and J calls plus clone size are reproduced from that table; the DNA served to infer D and trimming. This sample has around 170,000 clones, with about 85% found just once. Losses at the gene ends were 8 bases for V and 5 bases for J; bases not matched to a gene: 11. Looked up from germline, CDR1 is WNHNN and CDR2 is SYGVQD (reference sequence). The CDR3 consists of 16 residues. This TCR derives from a man aged 55 to 70 with acute or convalescent COVID-19. V gene TRBV10-1 combines with J gene TRBJ2-1, with 11 bases matching TRBD1. The sequencing input was peripheral blood. CDR3 region: CASLVRGGQGDNEQFF. The CDR3 coding sequence is TGCGCCAGCTTGGTACGGGGGGGACAGGGGGACAATGAGCAGTTCTTC.